The source of this T cell receptor beta chain is a study of B cell selection in AIRE deficiency. Notes on the study in general: Shorter CDR3s marked shared Treg sequences, biased toward few non-templated insertions. In TCRBV usage, CDR3 length and diversity, patient Tconv and Treg cells matched healthy donors. Around a third of healthy-donor shared Treg TCRbeta sequences appeared in patient Tconv cells.

Clones were read by immunoSEQ multiplex PCR, and TCRdb kept only the in-frame ones, dropping some. Here the sample spans under 30,000 clones, 95% to 98% being singletons. CD4+CD127+ cells were sorted as the conventional CD4 T cells. Germline CDR1 and CDR2: SGHVS and FQNEAQ. The CDR3 consists of 15 residues. With respect to this clone: What it recognizes is unknown. The junction does not match germline at one end; this may be a read error.

The receptor was isolated from a human donor with AIRE deficiency. The rearrangement uses TRBV7-8 and TRBJ1-3, with D possibly being TRBD1 (6 bases). The material sequenced was conventional CD4+ T cells sorted from PBMCs. CDR3 coding DNA: TGTGCCAGCAGCTCCAGGGGATCCCCTGGGAACACCATATATTTT. Its protein product is CASSSRGSPGNTIYF.